This T cell receptor beta chain is from a study of cytotoxic CD8 clonotypes in ibrutinib-treated CLL. Study results and caveats: There were few public clonotypes, and on treatment they contracted or stayed stable.

Measured with immunoSEQ multiplex PCR; TCRdb has only the in-frame clones, and not every one. Of under 200,000 clones detected, approximately 77% appear once; the ten largest clones hold over 2%. This clone has a handful of counts. The antigen remains undetermined. From germline, CDR1 is SGHVS and CDR2 FNYEAQ. The V gene lost 3 bases and the J gene lost 1 base, with 10 bases spanning the gap. CDR3 length equals 14 residues. Sequencing used PBMCs, obtained after 12 months of ibrutinib treatment. The clonotype comes from a human donor with chronic lymphocytic leukemia. The chain is built from TRBV7-6 and TRBJ2-7; D is possibly TRBD1 (6 bases). CDR3 in amino acids: CASSFGTGSYEQYF. CDR3 sequence (DNA): TGTGCCAGCAGCTTCGGTACAGGGTCCTACGAGCAGTACTTC.